The 18 T cell receptor beta chains given below trace back to one sample, sequenced in a study of response to subunit inactivated influenza vaccine. TCRdb re-analysed the RT-PCR reads in MiXCR, keeping a single row per CDR3 protein. Counted here are about 780,000 distinct CDR3 sequences, approximately 17% occurring once; the ten biggest clones make up approximately 10%. The sequenced sample was PBMCs from blood, obtained roughly 5 days after vaccination. The source is a man in his forties or fifties who received an inactivated influenza vaccine.

V and J are TRBV5-1 and TRBJ2-7; tentatively, D is TRBD2 (6 bases). The CDR3 loop spans 16 amino acids. Per the germline V gene, CDR1 is SGHRS and CDR2 is YFSETQ. V dropped 0 bases and J dropped 1 base, with 14 bases sitting between them. The CDR3 loop reads CASSLGTSGESYEQYF. For the CDR3, the DNA is TGCGCCAGCAGCTTGGGGACTTCGGGGGAGTCCTACGAGCAGTACTTC.

V gene TRBV20-1 combines with J gene TRBJ2-2, with D unclear. The V end was cut by 0 bases, the J end by 2 bases, with 10 bases between. The length of the CDR3 is 15 residues. The germline V gene has CDR1 DFQATT and CDR2 SNEGSKA (reference sequence). The CDR3 reads CSARDSRFNTGELFF. The CDR3, as DNA: TGCAGTGCTAGAGATAGCAGATTTAACACCGGGGAGCTGTTTTTT.

In its sample, this clonotype was seen a few times. The chain employs TRBV5-1 and TRBJ2-3, with 8 bases fitting TRBD2. V trimming: 4 bases; J trimming: 2 bases; junction bases outside the gene matches: 6. This CDR3 region has 15 residues. Germline lookup yields CDR1 SGHRS and CDR2 YFSETQ. CDR3 sequence (DNA): TGCGCCAGCAGCCGCAGCGGGGGATACACAGATACGCAGTATTTT. This codes for CASSRSGGYTDTQYF.

This clonotype has ten or more counts. The chain links TRBV3-1 to TRBJ2-7, with D possibly being TRBD1 (5 bases). This CDR3 region has 12 residues. Trimming cost V 3 bases and J 3 bases, with 6 bases left between them. From germline, CDR1 is LGHDT and CDR2 YNNKEL (reference sequence). CDR3 amino acids: CASSHRVYEQYF. The CDR3 DNA is TGTGCCAGCAGCCACAGGGTCTACGAGCAGTACTTC.

In its sample, this clonotype was seen a few times. The chain has TRBV28 and TRBJ2-7, with a possible D match to TRBD1 (6 bases). The V gene's germline CDR1 is MDHEN and CDR2 SYDVKM. V was cut by 10 bases and J by 3 bases, with 10 bases left in between. CDR3 size: 11 residues. The CDR3 reads CATMDSYEQYF. The DNA of the CDR3 is TGTGCCACCATGGACAGCTACGAGCAGTACTTC.

In this sample, this clonotype turned up a few times. The J gene is TRBJ2-1, the V gene TRBV10-3, with a tentative D call TRBD1 (6 bases). The V gene's germline CDR1 is ENHRY and CDR2 SYGVKD. The V and J ends lost 1 base and 7 bases respectively, with 11 bases between them. The CDR3 runs to 14 residues. The CDR3 nucleotides read TGTGCCATCAGTGAGTATAGGGGGAGAAATGAGCAGTTCTTC. The encoded protein is CAISEYRGRNEQFF.

Ten or more counts support this clonotype. This chain links TRBV12-3 or TRBV12-4 with TRBJ1-2, with D hard to call. The CDR3 spans 12 residues. V lost 4 bases to trimming and J lost 0 bases, with 3 bases between them. The CDR3 loop is CASSWANYGYTF. Here the CDR3 DNA reads TGTGCCAGCAGTTGGGCTAACTATGGCTACACCTTC.

V and J are TRBV28 and TRBJ2-2; D possibly corresponds to TRBD2 (6 bases). The CDR3 loop spans 14 amino acids. Trimming took 7 bases from V and 1 from J, leaving 10 bases between them. CDR1 and CDR2 from the germline V gene are MDHEN and SYDVKM. CDR3: CASIGRGNTGELFF. The CDR3 nucleotides read TGTGCCAGCATCGGGCGGGGGAACACCGGGGAGCTGTTTTTT.

This clonotype was seen at least ten times. The genes are TRBV4-2 and TRBJ1-2; 9 bases are a match to TRBD1. This CDR3 region has 19 residues. V gave up 2 bases and J gave up 0 bases; unmatched junction bases: 13. Germline assignment: CDR1 LGHNA and CDR2 YNFKEQ. CDR3 nucleotide sequence: TGTGCCAGCAGCCAATCTGTTCGGGACAGGGTGAAGTCTAACTATGGCTACACCTTC. The encoded protein is CASSQSVRDRVKSNYGYTF.

CDR3 DNA sequence: TGCGCCAGCAGCACTTCGACGGGTACTAATGAAAAACTGTTTTTT. Its protein is CASSTSTGTNEKLFF. This rearrangement joins TRBV5-1 to TRBJ1-4, with no clear D. Germline loops: CDR1 SGHRS, CDR2 YFSETQ. This CDR3 has 15 amino acids. V was clipped by 4 bases and J by 2 bases, with 12 bases between them. The whole variable domain, filled in from reference TRBV5-1 and TRBJ1-4, reads KAGVTQTPRYLIKTRGQQVTLSCSPISGHRSVSWYQQTPGQGLQFLFEYFSETQRNKGNFPGRFSGRQFSNSRSEMNVSTLELGDSALYLCASSTSTGTNEKLFFGSGTQLSVL.

This clonotype was found a few times. The chain has TRBV29-1 and TRBJ1-1, with unresolved D. Germline V lookup: CDR1 SQVTM, CDR2 ANQGSEA. The CDR3 covers 13 residues. The V gene lost 7 bases and the J gene lost 0 bases, with 12 bases spanning the gap. The CDR3 sequence is CSAVGSLNTEAFF. The CDR3 coding sequence is TGCAGCGCTGTGGGCAGCCTGAACACTGAAGCTTTCTTT.

A few counts support this clonotype. V gene TRBV6-1 combines with J gene TRBJ1-2; 7 bases agree with TRBD1. The length of the CDR3 is 13 residues. Germline V gene data show CDR1 as MNHNS and CDR2 as SASEGT. V trimming: 6 bases; J trimming: 8 bases; junction bases outside the gene matches: 9. The DNA of the CDR3 is TGTGCCAGCAGCAACAGGGGCGCCTGGGGCTACACCTTC. It encodes CASSNRGAWGYTF.

This clonotype was observed a few times. The chain couples TRBV7-9 to TRBJ2-2, with 9 bases lining up with TRBD2. Trimming removed 5 bases from V and 3 bases from J; junction bases left unmatched: 7. The CDR3 runs to 16 residues. Germline CDR1 SEHNR, CDR2 FQNEAQ (reference sequence). The CDR3 DNA reads TGTGCCAGCAGCCCGCGGGGGGGCCGGGACACCGGGGAGCTGTTTTTT. The encoded protein is CASSPRGGRDTGELFF. Based on the CDR3 plus reference TRBV7-9 and TRBJ2-2, the full variable domain is DTGVSQNPRHKITKRGQNVTFRCDPISEHNRLYWYRQTLGQGPEFLTYFQNEAQLEKSRLLSDRFSAERPKGSFSTLEIQRTEQGDSAMYLCASSPRGGRDTGELFFGEGSRLTVL.

CDR3: CASSFKGSGEQFF. DNA for the CDR3: TGTGCCAGCAGCTTCAAGGGTAGTGGTGAGCAGTTCTTC. The chain combines TRBV7-9 with TRBJ2-1; D remains unclear. This CDR3 has 13 residues. Germline assignment: CDR1 SEHNR and CDR2 FQNEAQ (reference sequence). Trimming removed 3 bases at V and 9 bases at J, with 12 bases between.

This clonotype was seen a handful of times. This sequence joins TRBV29-1 and TRBJ2-1; D might be TRBD1 or TRBD2, each matching 5 bases. There are 13 residues in the CDR3. V gave up 4 bases and J gave up 2 bases, with 9 bases separating them. CDR1 and CDR2 (germline): SQVTM, ANQGSEA. The CDR3 sequence: CSVVLGAYNEQFF. Here the CDR3 DNA reads TGCAGCGTTGTATTGGGGGCCTACAATGAGCAGTTCTTC.

The V and J genes are TRBV20-1 and TRBJ2-1; 7 nucleotides match TRBD2. The CDR3 consists of 12 residues. Germline V CDR1 and CDR2: DFQATT, SNEGSKA (reference sequence). The ends lost 4 bases at V and 9 bases at J; junction bases unmatched: 6. This CDR3 is CSANRAGFEQFF. The CDR3 DNA sequence: TGCAGTGCTAACCGAGCGGGATTTGAGCAGTTCTTC.

This clonotype was detected many times. The rearrangement links TRBV4-3 to TRBJ1-1, with D maybe TRBD1 (6 bases). Germline CDR1 and CDR2: LGHNA and YSLEER. V was cut by 4 bases and J by 4 bases, with 16 bases left in between. CDR3 length: 15 amino acids. In DNA form, the CDR3 reads TGCGCCAGCAGCCGAGGGGACATAGTTATCACTGAAGCTTTCTTT. Residues: CASSRGDIVITEAFF.

This clonotype has more than one count but fewer than ten. This chain connects TRBV2 to TRBJ2-1; weak D call: TRBD2 (5 bases). Germline V gives CDR1 SNHLY, CDR2 FYNNEI. Trimming stripped 5 bases from V and 2 bases from J, with 10 bases between. The CDR3 has 14 amino acids. CDR3 region: CASSTRVTYNEQFF. Written as DNA, the CDR3 is TGTGCCAGCAGTACGCGGGTGACCTACAATGAGCAGTTCTTC.